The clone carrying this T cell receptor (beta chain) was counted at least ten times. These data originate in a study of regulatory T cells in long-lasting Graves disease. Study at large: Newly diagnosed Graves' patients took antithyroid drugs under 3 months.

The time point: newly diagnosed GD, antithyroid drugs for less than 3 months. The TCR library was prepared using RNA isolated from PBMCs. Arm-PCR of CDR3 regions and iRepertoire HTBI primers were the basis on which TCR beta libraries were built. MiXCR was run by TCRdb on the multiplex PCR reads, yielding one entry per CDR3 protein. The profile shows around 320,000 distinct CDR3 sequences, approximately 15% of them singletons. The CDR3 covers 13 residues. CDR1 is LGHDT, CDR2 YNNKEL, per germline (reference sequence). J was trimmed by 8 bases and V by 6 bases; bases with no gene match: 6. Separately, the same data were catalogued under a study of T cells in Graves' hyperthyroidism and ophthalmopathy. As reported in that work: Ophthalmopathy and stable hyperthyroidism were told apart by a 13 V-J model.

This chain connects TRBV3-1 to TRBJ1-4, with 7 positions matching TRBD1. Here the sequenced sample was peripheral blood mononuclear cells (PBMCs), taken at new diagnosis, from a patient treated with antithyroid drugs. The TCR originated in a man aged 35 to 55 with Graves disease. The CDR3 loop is CASSDRVGEKLFF. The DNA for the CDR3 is TGTGCCAGCAGTGACAGGGTAGGGGAAAAACTGTTTTTT.